The 6 T cell receptor beta chains below come from one sample, sequenced in a study of metastatic and nonmetastatic thyroid tumors. From the PCR reads, TCRdb re-called clones with MiXCR. The sample contains approximately 32,000 clones, around a third of which appear only once. Ahead of thyroid surgery, no patient had received treatment of any kind. Sequenced input: tumor tissue. These receptors came from a female donor with papillary thyroid cancer or a benign thyroid nodule (not recorded which). Some clones in this sample may be carry-over from other donors' samples.

V and J are TRBV20-1 and TRBJ2-7; D perhaps matches TRBD1 (5 bases). V lost 2 bases and J lost 2, with 16 bases in between. Germline CDR1 reads DFQATT; CDR2 reads SNEGSKA (reference sequence). This CDR3 is built from 15 residues. CDR3 sequence (DNA): TGCAGTGCTAGACACAACGCAGGGATCCCCTACGAGCAGTACTTC. Translated: CSARHNAGIPYEQYF.

There are a few counts of this clone. The CDR3 spells CASGEWHEQYF. The CDR3 nucleotides are TGTGCCAGCGGGGAATGGCACGAGCAGTACTTC. V and J are TRBV6-1 and TRBJ2-7, with D unresolved. Trimming stripped 8 bases from V and 5 bases from J, with 10 bases between. The CDR3 is 11 residues long. The germline V gene has CDR1 MNHNS and CDR2 SASEGT.

This chain connects TRBV4-3 to TRBJ1-2; D is uncertain. Between the trimmed V and J ends, which lost 1 base and 8 bases, there was a span of 17 bases. CDR1 and CDR2 from the germline V gene are LGHNA and YSLEER. This CDR3 region has 15 residues. CDR3 DNA sequence: TGCGCCAGCAGCCAAGGGGTATGGGGTGGTGGGGGCTACACCTTC. Its protein product is CASSQGVWGGGGYTF.

The chain has TRBV5-5 and TRBJ1-1; D is unresolved. V lost 0 bases, J lost 4 bases, and 10 bases lay in between. The CDR3 length is 14 residues. CDR1 SGHKS and CDR2 YYEKEE come from the germline V gene (reference sequence). For the CDR3, the DNA is TGTGCCAGCAGCTTGGGATGGATCGGCACTGAAGCTTTCTTT. It encodes CASSLGWIGTEAFF. Filled out from reference TRBV5-5 and TRBJ1-1, the complete variable domain reads DAGVTQSPTHLIKTRGQQVTLRCSPISGHKSVSWYQQVLGQGPQFIFQYYEKEERGRGNFPDRFSARQFPNYSSELNVNALLLGDSALYLCASSLGWIGTEAFFGQGTRLTVV.

This clone was seen a few times. V and J are TRBV6-1 and TRBJ1-4; 7 bases map to TRBD1. V shed 1 base and J 4 bases; nucleotides not matched to a gene: 0. There are 14 residues in the CDR3. The germline V gene encodes CDR1 MNHNS and CDR2 SASEGT. The CDR3 region is CASSEGQGNEKLFF. The CDR3, as DNA: TGTGCCAGCAGTGAAGGACAGGGTAATGAAAAACTGTTTTTT.

The rearrangement uses TRBV6-1 and TRBJ2-7, with 7 bases fitting TRBD1. Germline-derived CDR1 and CDR2 are MNHNS and SASEGT. CDR3 size: 16 residues. J was trimmed by 1 base and V by 3 bases; bases with no gene match: 9. The CDR3 loop is CASSEGLTGLSYEQYF. CDR3 nucleotides: TGTGCCAGCAGTGAGGGGTTGACAGGGCTGTCCTACGAGCAGTACTTC.